This T cell receptor (beta chain) was recorded in a study of blood T cell repertoires in COVID-19. TCRdb keeps only in-frame clones here, not all; method: immunoSEQ multiplex PCR. The sample holds 200,000 to 250,000 clones, roughly 84% seen once. The CDR3 has 13 residues. Germline CDR1 and CDR2: MNHNY and SVGAGI (reference sequence). V lost 6 bases, J lost 2 bases, and 7 bases lay in between. The clonotype originates from a woman in her twenties or thirties who had recovered from COVID-19. The chain couples TRBV6-6 to TRBJ2-2; no reliable D call. Sequencing was performed on peripheral blood. Here the CDR3 reads CASSPGNTGELFF. Here the CDR3 DNA reads TGTGCCAGCAGCCCAGGAAACACCGGGGAGCTGTTTTTT.